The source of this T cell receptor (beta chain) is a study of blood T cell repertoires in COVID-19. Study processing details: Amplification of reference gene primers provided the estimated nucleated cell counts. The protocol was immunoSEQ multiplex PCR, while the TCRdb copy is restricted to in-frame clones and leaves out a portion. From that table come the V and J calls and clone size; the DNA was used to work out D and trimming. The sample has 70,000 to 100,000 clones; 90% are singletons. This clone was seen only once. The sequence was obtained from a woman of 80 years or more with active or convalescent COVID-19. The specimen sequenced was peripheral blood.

CDR3 sequence reads: CASSFSANYGYTF. CDR3 in DNA: TGTGCCAGCAGTTTCTCAGCTAACTATGGCTACACCTTC. The chain links TRBV28 to TRBJ1-2; D uncertain. Germline loops: CDR1 MDHEN, CDR2 SYDVKM. The CDR3 runs 13 residues. Trimming removed 3 bases from V and 0 bases from J, with 5 bases in between.